This TCR beta chain was observed in a study of blood T cells in healthy people across ages. Sample-barcoded 5' priming and a J-beta primer mix drove a second PCR of roughly 7 to 11 cycles. With 12 random nucleotides, a template-switch adaptor tagged each individual cDNA molecule. TCRdb processed the 5' RACE reads anew with MiXCR; each CDR3 protein has one entry. The top ten hold approximately 7.9% of the sample, which has around 1.5 million distinct CDR3 sequences, approximately 42% seen once. The study, taken as a whole, reports: More naive CD4+ cells and higher diversity were found in long-lived than in aged donors.

Note on this clonotype: No antigen is known for it. A read error may be the cause here, since a much bigger clone is one base away.

Looked up from germline, CDR1 is DFQATT and CDR2 is SNEGSKA (reference sequence). This CDR3 is 15 amino acids long. Trimming cost V 3 bases and J 8 bases, with 22 bases left between them. The source material was blood. The clonotype was recovered from a woman between 18 and 29 years old in good health. The genes are TRBV20-1 and TRBJ1-2, with D hard to call. The chain's CDR3 is CSARKQSADVRGYTF. The CDR3 DNA is TGCAGTGCTAGGAAGCAGTCGGCGGATGTAAGGGGCTACACCTTC.